This passage covers 3 T cell receptor beta chains from one sample sequenced in a study of T cells in Graves' hyperthyroidism and ophthalmopathy. Authors of the study amplified TCR beta CDR3 regions from RNA transcripts. First-round RT-PCR of the TCR CDR3 relied on the HTBI primer set. TCRdb itself ran the multiplex PCR reads through MiXCR, one entry per CDR3 protein. The sample contains about 400,000 distinct CDR3 sequences, approximately 14% of which appear only once. The sequenced sample was blood. These receptors originate from a woman aged 18 to 35 with Graves' hyperthyroidism.

There are a few counts of this clonotype. V gene TRBV6-1 combines with J gene TRBJ1-5; D not resolved. The CDR3 has 12 residues. Trimming removed 8 bases at V and 6 bases at J, with 11 bases between. Per the germline V gene, CDR1 is MNHNS and CDR2 is SASEGT. In DNA, the CDR3 is TGTGCCAGCGACGGGTTCGGTCAGCCCCAGCATTTT. Translating gives CASDGFGQPQHF.

This clonotype was counted at least ten times. This chain uses TRBV18 with TRBJ2-5; 11 bases align to TRBD1. Looked up from germline, CDR1 is KGHSH and CDR2 is LQKENI. V was clipped by 6 bases and J by 4 bases; unmatched bases: 7. The CDR3 runs 15 residues. CDR3 nucleotide sequence: TGTGCCAGCTCTAGGACAGGGGGCGCCTTAGAGACCCAGTACTTC. It encodes CASSRTGGALETQYF.

This clonotype was counted at least ten times. The gene calls are TRBV6-2 or TRBV6-3 and TRBJ2-7; perhaps D is TRBD1 or TRBD2 (5 bases each). There are 16 residues in the CDR3. The V and J ends lost 2 bases and 2 bases respectively, with 16 bases between them. Germline CDR1 and CDR2: MNHEY and SVGEGT. The CDR3 DNA reads TGTGCCAGCAGTTACCGGCTCGGGACGGTTGCCTACGAGCAGTACTTC. This encodes CASSYRLGTVAYEQYF.